Presented here are 18 T cell receptor beta chains from one specimen sequenced in a study of shared clonotypes between healthy human individuals (dated by TCRdb to 2019 to 2021). The library was made by the immunoSEQ multiplex PCR assay. Not all clones reach the TCRdb copy of this immuneACCESS table, which keeps in-frame sequences only. Checked studies attribute under half of the gap to unresolved V genes and leave the rest unexplained. The sample records approximately 840,000 clones, around 96% of which are singletons. Clones ranked in the top ten supply about 0.25% of the sample. CD8 naive samples were obtained by positive selection for CCR7 among CD45RO-negative cells, yielding a CD45RA+CCR7+ population from which TemRA cells were excluded. Sample: naive CD8+ T cells sorted from blood. The sample's cell subset or site label is to be understood as: CD45RA+CCR7+. The receptors originated from a man aged 30 to 45 in good health.

The chain uses TRBV7-9 and TRBJ1-5, with 11 bases matching TRBD1. This CDR3 is 15 amino acids long. Looked up from germline, CDR1 is SEHNR and CDR2 is FQNEAQ (reference sequence). After removal of 5 bases from V and 3 bases from J, the junction contained 3 bases not matched to a gene. This CDR3 reads CASSPDRGLNQPQHF. The CDR3 DNA sequence: TGTGCCAGCAGCCCGGACAGGGGGCTCAATCAGCCCCAGCATTTT.

The chain employs TRBV6-6 and TRBJ2-1; 9 bases agree with TRBD2. The ends lost 4 bases at V and 6 bases at J; junction bases unmatched: 4. Germline V gives CDR1 MNHNY, CDR2 SVGAGI (reference sequence). CDR3 length equals 14 residues. The CDR3 bases are TGTGCCAGCAGTTTTAGCGGGAGTTCCAATGAGCAGTTCTTC. It yields the protein CASSFSGSSNEQFF.

This chain uses TRBV19 with TRBJ1-1; D ambiguous. Deletions cut 6 bases from V and 3 bases from J, with 17 bases between. Per the germline V gene, CDR1 is LNHDA and CDR2 is SQIVND (reference sequence). There are 15 residues in the CDR3. CDR3 nucleotides: TGTGCCAGTAGACCGAAGCTAACCCTGGACACTGAAGCTTTCTTT. Residues: CASRPKLTLDTEAFF.

The V and J genes are TRBV9 and TRBJ2-7; the D gene is possibly TRBD2 (5 bases). Trimming removed 4 bases at V and 2 bases at J, with 13 bases between. The CDR3 totals 14 residues. Germline CDR1 SGDLS, CDR2 YYNGEE. The CDR3 bases are TGTGCCAGCAGCCCGGGATCGGCTGCCTACGAGCAGTACTTC. Translation: CASSPGSAAYEQYF. Full variable domain (rest looked up from reference TRBV9 and TRBJ2-7): DSGVTQTPKHLITATGQRVTLRCSPRSGDLSVYWYQQSLDQGLQFLIQYYNGEERAKGNILERFSAQQFPDLHSELNLSSLELGDSALYFCASSPGSAAYEQYFGPGTRLTVT.

This chain links TRBV29-1 with TRBJ2-1; 9 bases map to TRBD2. The CDR3 is made up of 16 amino acids. Germline values: CDR1 SQVTM, CDR2 ANQGSEA. The trim removed 1 base at V and 7 bases at J, leaving 11 bases unmatched. CDR3 DNA sequence: TGCAGCGTTGAAGTTTCTAGCGGGAAGTATTGGAATGAGCAGTTCTTC. Protein product: CSVEVSSGKYWNEQFF.

The chain links TRBV11-2 to TRBJ2-3; maybe TRBD1 (6 bases). Germline assignment: CDR1 SGHAT and CDR2 FQNNGV. The V and J ends lost 3 bases and 1 base respectively, with 20 bases between them. The CDR3 spans 18 residues. CDR3 protein: CASSFPPRGEGGTDTQYF. The CDR3 DNA follows: TGTGCCAGCAGCTTCCCCCCCAGGGGAGAAGGGGGCACAGATACGCAGTATTTT.

This clone was detected only once. The rearrangement joins TRBV4-1 to TRBJ2-3; 8 bases fit TRBD2. After removal of 0 bases from V and 3 bases from J, the junction contained 2 bases not matched to a gene. The CDR3 has 15 amino acids. Germline V gene data show CDR1 as MGHRA and CDR2 as YSYEKL. In nucleotides, the CDR3 is TGCGCCAGCAGCCAAGATGGCGGGAGGACAGATACGCAGTATTTT. The encoded protein is CASSQDGGRTDTQYF.

The gene calls are TRBV5-1 and TRBJ2-1; D uncertain. The CDR3 runs to 16 residues. Trimming left V 1 base short and J 0 bases short, with 11 bases between. Per the germline V gene, CDR1 is SGHRS and CDR2 is YFSETQ. This CDR3 is CASSLRDQSSYNEQFF. Here the CDR3 DNA reads TGCGCCAGCAGCTTGCGTGACCAAAGCTCCTACAATGAGCAGTTCTTC.

V gene TRBV27 combines with J gene TRBJ2-7, with 14 bases lining up with TRBD2. The CDR3 extends over 17 amino acids. Germline V gene lookup returns CDR1 MNHEY and CDR2 SMNVEV (reference sequence). The trim removed 5 bases at V and 4 bases at J, leaving 10 bases unmatched. The CDR3 nucleotides are TGTGCCAGCAGTATTGGACTAGCGGGAGGCCCTGTATACGAGCAGTACTTC. Protein: CASSIGLAGGPVYEQYF.

The chain joins TRBV7-2 to TRBJ2-1; TRBD1 might be the D (7 bases). Germline lookup yields CDR1 SGHTA and CDR2 FQGNSA. V lost 7 bases, J lost 1 base, and 26 bases lay in between. This CDR3 has 19 amino acids. Here the CDR3 DNA reads TGTGCCAGCATTCCCGGGACAGAGAAACTAGCTAGGTCCTACAATGAGCAGTTCTTC. This gives the protein CASIPGTEKLARSYNEQFF.

This sequence joins TRBV9 and TRBJ2-2; no clear D gene. Trimming removed 4 bases at V and 6 bases at J, with 13 bases between. There are 14 residues in the CDR3. Germline CDR1 is SGDLS and CDR2 is YYNGEE. In DNA, the CDR3 is TGTGCCAGCAGCACCGTTCGTCAGGCCGGGGAGCTGTTTTTT. This sequence encodes CASSTVRQAGELFF.

V and J are TRBV5-1 and TRBJ1-1, with D maybe TRBD1 (6 bases). Between the trimmed V and J ends, which lost 0 bases and 4 bases, there was a span of 16 bases. CDR3 length equals 16 residues. The germline V gene encodes CDR1 SGHRS and CDR2 YFSETQ. CDR3 DNA sequence: TGCGCCAGCAGCTTGGCCCCGGAGGGGACATCCACTGAAGCTTTCTTT. Its translation: CASSLAPEGTSTEAFF.

Worth noting for this clone: Other nucleotide sequences in the sample specify the same CDR3. V gene TRBV9 combines with J gene TRBJ2-1; D remains ambiguous. Deletions cut 0 bases from V and 4 bases from J, with 11 bases between. The CDR3 is 15 residues long. CDR1 and CDR2 (germline): SGDLS, YYNGEE. CDR3 protein: CASSVAGVGYNEQFF. CDR3 nucleotides: TGTGCCAGCAGCGTAGCCGGAGTTGGGTACAATGAGCAGTTCTTC.

The chain combines TRBV9 with TRBJ2-3, with a possible D match to TRBD2 (6 bases). Germline V lookup: CDR1 SGDLS, CDR2 YYNGEE. Trimming removed 0 bases from V and 2 bases from J, with 10 bases in between. The length of the CDR3 is 15 residues. In nucleotides, the CDR3 is TGTGCCAGCAGCGTAGGCTCGGGAGCCACAGATACGCAGTATTTT. Translated, it gives CASSVGSGATDTQYF.

The rearrangement links TRBV19 to TRBJ2-1, with D unclear. CDR1 and CDR2 from the germline V gene are LNHDA and SQIVND (reference sequence). Trimming took 7 bases from V and 8 from J, leaving 18 bases between them. The CDR3 totals 14 residues. CDR3 in amino acids: CASTPYAGLDEQFF. Written as DNA, the CDR3 is TGTGCCAGTACCCCGTACGCCGGTCTTGATGAGCAGTTCTTC.

V is TRBV10-2 and J is TRBJ2-2; possibly TRBD2 for D (5 bases). This CDR3 has 13 residues. Germline assignment: CDR1 WSHSY and CDR2 SAAADI. V lost 6 bases and J lost 6, with 11 bases in between. The CDR3 DNA reads TGCGCCAGCAGCCCGGGAAAGGCCGGGGAGCTGTTTTTT. Protein product: CASSPGKAGELFF.

The gene calls are TRBV7-7 and TRBJ2-1; maybe TRBD2 (5 bases). Germline lookup yields CDR1 SSHAT and CDR2 FNYEAQ (reference sequence). The V end was cut by 3 bases, the J end by 6 bases, with 21 bases between. The CDR3 totals 17 residues. CDR3 DNA sequence: TGTGCCAGCAGCTTGGGTGACTATGGATTGGAAGGCAATGAGCAGTTCTTC. Its translation is CASSLGDYGLEGNEQFF.

The gene calls are TRBV7-9 and TRBJ2-1, with TRBD2 identical over 7 bases. Germline CDR1 is SEHNR and CDR2 is FQNEAQ (reference sequence). This CDR3 has 15 amino acids. The trim removed 1 base at V and 3 bases at J, leaving 3 bases unmatched. The CDR3 region has the DNA TGTGCCAGCAGCTTAGTAGGGAGGGGCTACAATGAGCAGTTCTTC. Its translation: CASSLVGRGYNEQFF.